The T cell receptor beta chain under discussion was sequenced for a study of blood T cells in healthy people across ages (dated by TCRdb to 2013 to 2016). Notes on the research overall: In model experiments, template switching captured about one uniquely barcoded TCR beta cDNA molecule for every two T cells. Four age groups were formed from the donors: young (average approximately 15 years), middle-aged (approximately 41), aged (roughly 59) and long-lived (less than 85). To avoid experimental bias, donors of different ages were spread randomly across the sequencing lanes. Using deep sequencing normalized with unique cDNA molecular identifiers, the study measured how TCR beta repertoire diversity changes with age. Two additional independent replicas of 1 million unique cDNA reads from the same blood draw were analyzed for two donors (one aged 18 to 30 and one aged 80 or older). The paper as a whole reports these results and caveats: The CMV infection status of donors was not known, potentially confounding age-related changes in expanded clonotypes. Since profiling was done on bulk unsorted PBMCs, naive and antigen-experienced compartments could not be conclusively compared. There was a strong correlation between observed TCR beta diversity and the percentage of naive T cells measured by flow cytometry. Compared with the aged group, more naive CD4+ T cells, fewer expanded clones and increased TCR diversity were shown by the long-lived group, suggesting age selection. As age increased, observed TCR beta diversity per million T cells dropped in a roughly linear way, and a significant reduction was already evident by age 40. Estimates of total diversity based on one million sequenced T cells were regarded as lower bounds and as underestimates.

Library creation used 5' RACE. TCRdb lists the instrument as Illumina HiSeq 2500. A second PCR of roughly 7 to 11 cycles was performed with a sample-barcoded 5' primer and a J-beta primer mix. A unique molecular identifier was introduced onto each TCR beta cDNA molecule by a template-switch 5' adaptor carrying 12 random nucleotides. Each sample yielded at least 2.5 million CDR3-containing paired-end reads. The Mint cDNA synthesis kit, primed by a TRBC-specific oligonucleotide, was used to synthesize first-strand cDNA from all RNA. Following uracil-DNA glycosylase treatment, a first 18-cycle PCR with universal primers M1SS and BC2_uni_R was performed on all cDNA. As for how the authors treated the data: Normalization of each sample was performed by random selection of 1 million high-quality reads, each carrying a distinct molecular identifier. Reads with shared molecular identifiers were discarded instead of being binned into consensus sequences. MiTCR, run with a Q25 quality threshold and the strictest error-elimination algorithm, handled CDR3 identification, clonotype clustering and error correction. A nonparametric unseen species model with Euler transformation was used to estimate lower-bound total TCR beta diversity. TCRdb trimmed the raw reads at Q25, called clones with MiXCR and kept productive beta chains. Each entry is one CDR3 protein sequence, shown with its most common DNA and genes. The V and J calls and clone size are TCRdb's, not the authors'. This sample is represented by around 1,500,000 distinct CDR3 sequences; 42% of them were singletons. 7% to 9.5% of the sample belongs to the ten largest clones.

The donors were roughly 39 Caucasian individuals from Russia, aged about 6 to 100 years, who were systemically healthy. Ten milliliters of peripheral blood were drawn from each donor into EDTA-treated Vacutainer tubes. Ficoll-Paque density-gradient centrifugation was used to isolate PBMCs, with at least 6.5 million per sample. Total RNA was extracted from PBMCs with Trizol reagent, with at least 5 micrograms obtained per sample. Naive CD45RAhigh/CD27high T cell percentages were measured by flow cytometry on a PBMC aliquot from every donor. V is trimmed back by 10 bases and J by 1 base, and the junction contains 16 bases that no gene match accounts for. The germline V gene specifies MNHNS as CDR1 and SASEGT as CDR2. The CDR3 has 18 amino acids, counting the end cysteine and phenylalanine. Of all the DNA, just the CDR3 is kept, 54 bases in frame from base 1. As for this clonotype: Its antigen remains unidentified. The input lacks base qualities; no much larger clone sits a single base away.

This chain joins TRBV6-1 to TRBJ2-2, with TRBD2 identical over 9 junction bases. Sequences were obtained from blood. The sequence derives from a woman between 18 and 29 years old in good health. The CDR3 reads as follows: CAITEYHRGGGNTGELFF. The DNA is TGTGCCATCACCGAGTATCATCGCGGGGGGGGGAACACCGGGGAGCTGTTTTTT.